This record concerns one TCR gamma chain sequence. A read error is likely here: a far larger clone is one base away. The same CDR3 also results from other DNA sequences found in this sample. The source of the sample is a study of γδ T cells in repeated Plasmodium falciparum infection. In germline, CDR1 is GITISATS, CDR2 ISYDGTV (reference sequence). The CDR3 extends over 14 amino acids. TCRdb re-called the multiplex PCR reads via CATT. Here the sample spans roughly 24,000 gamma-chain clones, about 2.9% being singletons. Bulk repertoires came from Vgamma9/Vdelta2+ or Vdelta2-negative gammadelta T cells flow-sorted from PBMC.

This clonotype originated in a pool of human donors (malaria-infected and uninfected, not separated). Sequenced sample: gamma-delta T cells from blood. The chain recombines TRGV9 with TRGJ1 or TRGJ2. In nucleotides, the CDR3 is TGTGCCTTATGGGAGGCGTCCCCTTATTATAAGAAACTCTTT. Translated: CALWEASPYYKKLF.